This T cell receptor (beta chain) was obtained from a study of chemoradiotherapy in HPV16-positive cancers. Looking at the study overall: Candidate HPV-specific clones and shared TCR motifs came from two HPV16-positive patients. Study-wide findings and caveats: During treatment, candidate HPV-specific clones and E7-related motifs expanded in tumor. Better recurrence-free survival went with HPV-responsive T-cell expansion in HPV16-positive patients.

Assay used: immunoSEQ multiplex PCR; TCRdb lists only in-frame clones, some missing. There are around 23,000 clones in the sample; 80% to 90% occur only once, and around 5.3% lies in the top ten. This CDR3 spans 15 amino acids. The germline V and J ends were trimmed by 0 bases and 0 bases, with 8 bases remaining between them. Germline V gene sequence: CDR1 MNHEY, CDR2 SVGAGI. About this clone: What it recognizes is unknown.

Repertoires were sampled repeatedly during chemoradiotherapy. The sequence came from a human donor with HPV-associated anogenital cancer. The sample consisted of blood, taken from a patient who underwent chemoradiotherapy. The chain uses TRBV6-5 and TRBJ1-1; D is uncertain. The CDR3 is CASSYSRHVNTEAFF. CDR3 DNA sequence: TGTGCCAGCAGTTACTCGCGTCACGTGAACACTGAAGCTTTCTTT.